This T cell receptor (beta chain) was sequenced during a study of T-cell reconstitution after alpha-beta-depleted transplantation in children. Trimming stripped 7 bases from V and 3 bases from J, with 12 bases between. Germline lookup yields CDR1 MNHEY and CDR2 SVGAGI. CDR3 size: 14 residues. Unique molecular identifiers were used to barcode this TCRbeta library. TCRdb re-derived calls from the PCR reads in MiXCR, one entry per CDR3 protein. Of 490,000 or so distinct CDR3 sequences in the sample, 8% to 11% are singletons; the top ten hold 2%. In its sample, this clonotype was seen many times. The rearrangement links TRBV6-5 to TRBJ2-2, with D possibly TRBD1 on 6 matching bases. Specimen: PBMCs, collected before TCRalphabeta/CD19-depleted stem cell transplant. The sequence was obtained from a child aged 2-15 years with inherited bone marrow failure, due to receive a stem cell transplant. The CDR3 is CASILDRYTGELFF. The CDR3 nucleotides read TGTGCCAGCATTCTGGACAGATACACCGGGGAGCTGTTTTTT.